Below are 23 T cell receptor beta chains sequenced from a single sample in a study of vaccination and CD4 T cells after COVID-19. At the Johns Hopkins FTIC core, DNA taken from cultured CD4+ T cells was sequenced by way of the Oncomine TCR Beta short-read assay. TCRdb reprocessed the PCR reads via MiXCR and lists one record per CDR3 protein. Here the sample spans 21,000 or so distinct CDR3 sequences, about 40% being singletons. The treatment here: approximately 11-day PBMC culture with coronavirus spike peptide pools or control peptides (ViraFEST assay). For these TCRs, the target antigens are not known. The sequenced sample consisted of CD4+ T cells from blood, cultured in vitro. The receptors stem from a human donor who had recovered from COVID-19.

V and J are TRBV11-1 and TRBJ1-6; 7 nucleotides match TRBD1. The CDR3 covers 14 residues. V shed 6 bases, J shed 8 bases, and the junction held 7 bases outside the gene matches. Germline V gives CDR1 SGHAT, CDR2 FQDESV (reference sequence). The CDR3 here is CASSLTDRDSPLHF. The CDR3 DNA follows: TGTGCCAGCAGTTTGACTGACAGGGATTCACCCCTCCACTTT.

This chain joins TRBV12-3 or TRBV12-4 and TRBJ2-3; tentatively, D is TRBD2 (6 bases). Trimming took 5 bases from V and 5 from J, leaving 26 bases between them. The CDR3 sequence is 18 residues long. Here the CDR3 reads CASSPPVRASVRGDTQYF. In nucleotides, the CDR3 is TGTGCCAGCAGTCCCCCCGTTAGGGCTAGCGTCAGAGGAGATACGCAGTATTTT.

This sequence joins TRBV20-1 and TRBJ2-3; D is ambiguous. Germline CDR1 and CDR2: DFQATT and SNEGSKA (reference sequence). V gave up 3 bases and J gave up 6 bases, with 4 bases separating them. The CDR3 contains 10 residues. In nucleotides, the CDR3 is TGCAGTGCTAGTTCGGATACGCAGTATTTT. Translation gives CSASSDTQYF.

The chain links TRBV6-1 to TRBJ1-1; D is unresolved. Germline assignment: CDR1 MNHNS and CDR2 SASEGT. The CDR3 runs to 15 residues. V was trimmed by 11 bases and J by 4 bases, leaving 23 bases between them. The CDR3 DNA sequence: TGTGCCGCGAGCGATCGGCGATCGGGAACCACTGAAGCTTTCTTT. This gives the protein CAASDRRSGTTEAFF.

This rearrangement joins TRBV5-1 to TRBJ1-2; D remains unclear. This CDR3 is 14 amino acids long. Germline loops: CDR1 SGHRS, CDR2 YFSETQ. V was cut by 0 bases and J by 4 bases, with 10 bases left in between. CDR3 bases: TGCGCCAGCAGCTTGGCCGGGCAGAGCTATGGCTACACCTTC. It yields the protein CASSLAGQSYGYTF.

In this sample, this clonotype turned up a few times. The chain has TRBV11-2 and TRBJ2-6; possible D gene TRBD1, 6 bases. Germline loops: CDR1 SGHAT, CDR2 FQNNGV. Trimming cost V 6 bases and J 0 bases, with 12 bases left between them. The CDR3 sequence is 16 residues long. CDR3 bases: TGTGCCAGCAGACTAATCAGGGGCTCTGGGGCCAACGTCCTGACTTTC. Encoded protein: CASRLIRGSGANVLTF. Full variable domain (missing parts from reference TRBV11-2 and TRBJ2-6): EAGVAQSPRYKIIEKRQSVAFWCNPISGHATLYWYQQILGQGPKLLIQFQNNGVVDDSQLPKDRFSAERLKGVDSTLKIQPAKLEDSAVYLCASRLIRGSGANVLTFGAGSRLTVL.

The rearrangement uses TRBV20-1 and TRBJ1-1; no clear D gene. The CDR3 contains 13 residues. Trimming stripped 1 base from V and 4 bases from J, with 10 bases between. Germline CDR1 DFQATT, CDR2 SNEGSKA (reference sequence). Here the CDR3 reads CSARVGWGTEAFF. The CDR3, as DNA: TGCAGTGCTAGAGTGGGCTGGGGCACTGAAGCTTTCTTT.

The sample holds a few counts of this clonotype. This sequence joins TRBV27 and TRBJ2-7; 7 bases are a match to TRBD1. The V segment lost 7 bases and the J segment 3 bases; nucleotides outside the gene matches: 0. CDR1 is MNHEY, CDR2 SMNVEV, per germline (reference sequence). This CDR3 contains 11 residues. Written as DNA, the CDR3 is TGTGCCAGCAACAGGGGCTACGAGCAGTACTTC. It specifies CASNRGYEQYF.

This clonotype was picked up a small number of times. This chain uses TRBV24-1 with TRBJ2-3; D is unclear. Germline CDR1 reads KGHDR; CDR2 reads SFDVKD. Trimming shortened V by 9 bases and J by 0 bases, and 3 bases separated the two germline ends. The CDR3 length is 11 residues. The CDR3 region is CATSSTDTQYF. In nucleotides, the CDR3 is TGTGCCACCTCCAGCACAGATACGCAGTATTTT.

The V and J genes are TRBV7-2 and TRBJ2-1; D might be TRBD2 (6 bases). Germline CDR1 is SGHTA and CDR2 is FQGNSA. Trimming took 1 base from V and 0 from J, leaving 13 bases between them. CDR3 size: 17 residues. CDR3 loop: CASSLVSGESSYNEQFF. In DNA, the CDR3 is TGTGCCAGCAGCTTAGTTTCGGGGGAGAGCTCCTACAATGAGCAGTTCTTC.

The chain is built from TRBV5-4 and TRBJ2-1; weak D call: TRBD2 (5 bases). The end of the DNA fits TRBJ2-7 better, so the J call may be wrong. The CDR3 is 16 amino acids. Germline loops: CDR1 SGHNT, CDR2 YYREEE (reference sequence). The CDR3 sequence is CASSSPPGSSYNEQYF. CDR3 DNA sequence: TGTGCCAGCAGCTCCCCGCCGGGGAGCTCCTACAATGAGCAGTACTTC.

This clonotype has just a few counts. The chain combines TRBV7-3 with TRBJ1-1, with 8 bases aligning to TRBD1. Germline CDR1 and CDR2: SGHTA and FQGTGA. The CDR3 length is 16 residues. Losses at the gene ends were 5 bases for V and 4 bases for J; bases not matched to a gene: 12. CDR3 nucleotides: TGTGCCAGCAGCCCAAGGCCGGGACAGGTGGGCACTGAAGCTTTCTTT. Residues: CASSPRPGQVGTEAFF.

The J gene is TRBJ1-5, the V gene TRBV12-3 or TRBV12-4, with a weak D call TRBD1 (6 bases). The CDR3 has 15 residues. V was pared by 2 bases and J by 1 base, with 9 bases between. CDR3 region: CASSLQGSSNQPQHF. The CDR3 nucleotides are TGTGCCAGCAGTTTACAGGGGTCGAGCAATCAGCCCCAGCATTTT.

CDR3 residues: CASSLDGASGGELFF. CDR3 coding DNA: TGTGCCAGCAGTTTGGACGGGGCCAGTGGCGGGGAGCTGTTTTTT. This chain joins TRBV27 and TRBJ2-2, with D possibly called TRBD1 or TRBD2 (5 bases each). The CDR3 spans 15 residues. CDR1 and CDR2 from the germline V gene are MNHEY and SMNVEV (reference sequence). V gave up 3 bases and J gave up 7 bases, with 15 bases separating them.

Written as DNA, the CDR3 is TGTGCCATCAGTGTTGGGTCAGGACAAAACAATGAGCAGTTCTTC. Translation: CAISVGSGQNNEQFF. The chain recombines TRBV10-3 with TRBJ2-1, with D possibly being TRBD1 (5 bases). Germline CDR1 and CDR2: ENHRY and SYGVKD. Between the trimmed V and J ends, which lost 4 bases and 5 bases, there was a span of 15 bases. This CDR3 comprises 15 residues.

This clonotype appeared a few times. The chain couples TRBV4-2 to TRBJ2-5; D not certain. Trimming left V 5 bases short and J 5 bases short, with 12 bases between. Germline V gene lookup returns CDR1 LGHNA and CDR2 YNFKEQ. The CDR3 runs 13 residues. The CDR3 DNA sequence: TGTGCCAGCAGCTCGCCCCCCGGGGAGACCCAGTACTTC. Its protein product is CASSSPPGETQYF.

The chain employs TRBV2 and TRBJ2-3; the D is unclear. CDR1 is SNHLY, CDR2 FYNNEI, per germline. V lost 3 bases and J 4 bases, leaving 8 bases between the germline ends. The CDR3 sequence is 13 residues long. CDR3 bases: TGTGCCAGCAGTGAGGCCCCAGCAGATACGCAGTATTTT. It is translated as CASSEAPADTQYF.

The chain uses TRBV19 and TRBJ1-2; D remains unclear. Germline loops: CDR1 LNHDA, CDR2 SQIVND (reference sequence). V lost 5 bases to trimming and J lost 5 bases, with 18 bases between them. The CDR3 is 15 residues long. This CDR3 reads CASSSPTIARYGYTF. The CDR3, as DNA: TGTGCCAGTAGTTCCCCGACAATCGCACGGTATGGCTACACCTTC.

In this sample, this clonotype turned up a few times. J is TRBJ2-7 and V is TRBV19; the D is unclear. This CDR3 region has 15 residues. The V end was cut by 4 bases, the J end by 3 bases, with 16 bases between. Germline-derived CDR1 and CDR2 are LNHDA and SQIVND (reference sequence). CDR3: CASSNPGSNRYEQYF. The CDR3 nucleotides are TGTGCCAGTAGTAACCCAGGCAGTAACCGCTACGAGCAGTACTTC.

The rearrangement joins TRBV18 to TRBJ2-1; D ambiguous. V lost 1 base and J lost 4, with 8 bases in between. Germline assignment: CDR1 KGHSH and CDR2 LQKENI. CDR3 length: 14 amino acids. CDR3 amino acids: CASSPQAEYNEQFF. CDR3 DNA sequence: TGTGCCAGCTCACCACAGGCCGAATACAATGAGCAGTTCTTC.

This clonotype was seen only a few times. This chain joins TRBV19 and TRBJ1-1, with TRBD1 identical over 8 bases. Trimming cost V 2 bases and J 3 bases; bases outside gene matches: 8. The germline V gene has CDR1 LNHDA and CDR2 SQIVND (reference sequence). This CDR3 is 16 amino acids long. Here the CDR3 reads CASSIRTGRIDTEAFF. The CDR3 bases are TGTGCCAGTAGTATAAGGACAGGGAGGATCGACACTGAAGCTTTCTTT.

This clonotype appeared once. One end of the junction is discordant with germline, which a read error may explain. V usage is TRBV7-7 and J usage is TRBJ2-5; the match to TRBD1 covers 7 bases. Germline V gene data show CDR1 as SSHAT and CDR2 as FNYEAQ (reference sequence). The CDR3 is 15 amino acids. CDR3 sequence: CASSSNRGVGETQYF. CDR3 bases: TGTGCTAGCAGCTCTAACAGGGGAGTCGGGGAGACCCAGTACTTC.

Within the sample, this clonotype is large. The chain is built from TRBV10-1 and TRBJ2-1; TRBD1 matches at 9 bases. CDR3 length: 18 residues. Germline V gene data show CDR1 as WNHNN and CDR2 as SYGVQD (reference sequence). J lost 7 bases, V lost 0 bases, and 13 bases had no gene match. As DNA, the CDR3 is TGCGCCAGCAGTGAGTCGGCCGGCGGGACAGGGCGAGGGAATGAGCAGTTCTTC. Its protein product is CASSESAGGTGRGNEQFF.